Shown below are 3 T cell receptor beta chains from a single sample sequenced in a study of blood T cells in healthy people across ages. Using a J-beta primer mix together with a sample-barcoded 5' primer, a second PCR was run for 7 to 11 cycles. A single record per CDR3 protein comes from TCRdb applying MiXCR to the 5' RACE reads. Among hundreds of thousands of distinct CDR3 sequences listed, around 52% were seen once. The sample was blood. The source of these receptors is a woman of 80 years or more in good health.

Many counts were recorded for this clonotype. This chain links TRBV28 with TRBJ1-4; no clear D. Trimming cost V 6 bases and J 5 bases, with 16 bases left between them. This CDR3 is 15 amino acids long. The V gene's germline CDR1 is MDHEN and CDR2 SYDVKM. Here the CDR3 reads CASRSWQPGNEKLFF. CDR3 coding DNA: TGTGCCAGCAGATCATGGCAGCCGGGGAATGAAAAACTGTTTTTT.

The rearrangement joins TRBV20-1 to TRBJ2-1; 14 bases map to TRBD2. CDR1 is DFQATT, CDR2 SNEGSKA, per germline (reference sequence). The CDR3 totals 16 residues. V shed 4 bases and J 4 bases; nucleotides not matched to a gene: 6. CDR3 residues: CSATRTSGGRYNEQFF. CDR3 bases: TGCAGTGCTACCCGGACTAGCGGGGGGCGATACAATGAGCAGTTCTTC.

The V call is TRBV9, the J call TRBJ1-1, with D perhaps TRBD1 (5 bases). With 1 base removed from V and 7 bases from J, the gap between germline ends came to 17 bases. The germline CDR1 and CDR2 sequences are SGDLS and YYNGEE. The CDR3 consists of 15 residues. The DNA for the CDR3 is TGTGCCAGCAGCGTACCTTCCCTGCTGGGGGGTGAAGCTTTCTTT. Translation gives CASSVPSLLGGEAFF.